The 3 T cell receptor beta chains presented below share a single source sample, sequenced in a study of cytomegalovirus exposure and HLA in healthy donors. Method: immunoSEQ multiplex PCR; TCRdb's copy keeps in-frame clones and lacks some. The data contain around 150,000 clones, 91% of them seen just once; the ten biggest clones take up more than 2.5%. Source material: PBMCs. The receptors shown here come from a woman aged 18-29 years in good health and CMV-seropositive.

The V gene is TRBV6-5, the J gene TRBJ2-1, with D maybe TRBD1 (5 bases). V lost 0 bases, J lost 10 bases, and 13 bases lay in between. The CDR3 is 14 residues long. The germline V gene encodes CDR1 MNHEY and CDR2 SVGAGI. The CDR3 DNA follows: TGTGCCAGCAGTTACTCGGCAGGGTACTACGAGCAGTTCTTC. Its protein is CASSYSAGYYEQFF.

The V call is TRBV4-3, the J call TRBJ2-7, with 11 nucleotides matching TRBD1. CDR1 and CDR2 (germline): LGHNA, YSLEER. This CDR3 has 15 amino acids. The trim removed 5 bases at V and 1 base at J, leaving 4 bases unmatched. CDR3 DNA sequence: TGCGCCAGCAGCAACCGGGACAGGGGGTCCTACGAGCAGTACTTC. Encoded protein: CASSNRDRGSYEQYF.

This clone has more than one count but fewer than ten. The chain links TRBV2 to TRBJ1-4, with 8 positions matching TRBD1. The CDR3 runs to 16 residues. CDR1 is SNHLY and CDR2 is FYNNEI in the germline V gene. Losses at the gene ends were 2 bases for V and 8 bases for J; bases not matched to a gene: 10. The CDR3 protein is CASSEPDRVEEEKLFF. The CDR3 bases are TGTGCCAGCAGTGAACCGGACAGGGTCGAGGAAGAAAAACTGTTTTTT.